The next 14 T cell receptor beta chains were all read from a single sample in a study of cytomegalovirus exposure and HLA in healthy donors. The PCR had 60 Vbeta and 13 Jbeta primers. Assay used: immunoSEQ multiplex PCR; TCRdb lists only in-frame clones, some missing. The sample comprises around 150,000 clones, more than 70% of which are singletons, and roughly 4.9% rests with the top ten. Specimen: PBMCs. The receptors stem from a woman between 45 and 60 years old in good health and CMV-seronegative.

The chain has TRBV6-5 and TRBJ1-1; the D is unclear. Germline V gene data show CDR1 as MNHEY and CDR2 as SVGAGI. CDR3 length: 13 residues. V was cut by 7 bases and J by 6 bases, with 15 bases left in between. CDR3 in amino acids: CASTPGGVPEAFF. CDR3 bases: TGTGCCAGCACCCCAGGAGGAGTTCCTGAAGCTTTCTTT.

CDR3 DNA sequence: TGTGCCAGCTCACGCCGGGAGGGAGACAGGCCAGCTTTCTTT. It yields the protein CASSRREGDRPAFF. This chain joins TRBV18 and TRBJ1-1; perhaps TRBD1 as D (6 bases). Germline values: CDR1 KGHSH, CDR2 LQKENI. The ends were cut back, 4 bases at V and 10 bases at J, with 19 bases in the middle. The CDR3 totals 14 residues.

This rearrangement joins TRBV27 to TRBJ2-5; possible D gene TRBD2, 6 bases. CDR3 length: 15 residues. V lost 6 bases to trimming and J lost 2 bases, with 16 bases between them. Germline V gives CDR1 MNHEY, CDR2 SMNVEV (reference sequence). CDR3 bases: TGTGCCAGCAGGGGAGGCGGCGGGTGGCAAGAGACCCAGTACTTC. As protein: CASRGGGGWQETQYF.

The V and J genes are TRBV27 and TRBJ1-2; possibly TRBD1 for D (5 bases). The CDR3 runs to 19 residues. Trimming took 2 bases from V and 7 from J, leaving 29 bases between them. Germline CDR1 is MNHEY and CDR2 is SMNVEV (reference sequence). CDR3 nucleotides: TGTGCCAGCAGTTTAGCGGGGGGAATGCGGATAGGGTTTGGTGGTGGCTACACCTTC. The encoded protein is CASSLAGGMRIGFGGGYTF.

The rearrangement joins TRBV5-1 to TRBJ1-2, with TRBD1 as a possible D gene (5 bases). Germline V lookup: CDR1 SGHRS, CDR2 YFSETQ. The CDR3 length is 14 residues. V lost 0 bases, J lost 8 bases, and 14 bases lay in between. The CDR3 here is CASSLVMESGGYTF. The CDR3 bases are TGCGCCAGCAGCTTGGTTATGGAGTCAGGGGGCTACACCTTC.

The rearrangement joins TRBV7-9 to TRBJ1-2; D possibly corresponds to TRBD1 (6 bases). CDR3 length equals 13 residues. The V and J ends lost 4 bases and 1 base respectively, with 7 bases between them. Germline V CDR1 and CDR2: SEHNR, FQNEAQ (reference sequence). Here the CDR3 DNA reads TGTGCCAGCAGCTCAGGGGTTAACTATGGCTACACCTTC. Its translation is CASSSGVNYGYTF.

This clone was recorded once. This chain uses TRBV27 with TRBJ2-7; a weak D match, TRBD1 (6 bases). Germline values: CDR1 MNHEY, CDR2 SMNVEV (reference sequence). The CDR3 is made up of 14 amino acids. Trimming pared 3 bases from V and 1 base from J, leaving 10 bases between. The CDR3 loop reads CASSLYRDSYEQYF. The CDR3 DNA is TGTGCCAGCAGTTTGTACAGGGATTCCTACGAGCAGTACTTC.

The rearrangement joins TRBV13 to TRBJ2-3, with 7 bases lining up with TRBD2. Germline CDR1 and CDR2: PRHDT and FYEKMQ (reference sequence). CDR3 length: 17 residues. V lost 2 bases, J lost 0 bases, and 8 bases stayed unmatched. CDR3 nucleotides: TGTGCCAGCAGCTTATCTCGCGGGAGTGGCAGCACAGATACGCAGTATTTT. It specifies CASSLSRGSGSTDTQYF.

The chain is built from TRBV7-6 and TRBJ2-2; weak D call: TRBD1 (5 bases). The CDR3 contains 13 residues. With 6 bases removed from V and 7 bases from J, the gap between germline ends came to 12 bases. Germline CDR1 reads SGHVS; CDR2 reads FNYEAQ. CDR3 in amino acids: CASSSQGVGELFF. CDR3 sequence (DNA): TGTGCCAGCAGTTCGCAGGGCGTCGGGGAGCTGTTTTTT.

This clone was observed once. V usage is TRBV7-2 and J usage is TRBJ2-7, with D perhaps matching TRBD1 (5 bases). Germline-derived CDR1 and CDR2 are SGHTA and FQGNSA. V was trimmed by 0 bases and J by 3 bases, leaving 12 bases between them. The CDR3 has 15 amino acids. CDR3: CASSLAKRQSYEQYF. CDR3 bases: TGTGCCAGCAGCTTAGCGAAGAGACAGAGCTACGAGCAGTACTTC.

This sequence joins TRBV5-4 and TRBJ2-1; perhaps TRBD1 as D (5 bases). Per the germline V gene, CDR1 is SGHNT and CDR2 is YYREEE (reference sequence). The length of the CDR3 is 13 residues. V was pared by 2 bases and J by 5 bases, with 8 bases between. The CDR3 DNA reads TGTGCCAGCAGCTTCGCAGGGCACAATGAGCAGTTCTTC. Amino acids: CASSFAGHNEQFF.

This chain uses TRBV7-3 with TRBJ1-6, with a possible D match to TRBD1 (5 bases). CDR1 is SGHTA and CDR2 is FQGTGA in the germline V gene. This CDR3 spans 15 amino acids. Trimming stripped 6 bases from V and 6 bases from J, with 15 bases between. Here the CDR3 reads CASSLQGLSNSPLHF. CDR3 nucleotide sequence: TGTGCCAGCAGTCTTCAGGGACTTAGTAATTCACCCCTCCACTTT.

This sequence joins TRBV28 and TRBJ2-5, with 10 bases fitting TRBD2. The junction had 6 bases not matched to a gene; V was cut back by 4 bases and J by 4 bases. The CDR3 has 15 amino acids. Germline lookup yields CDR1 MDHEN and CDR2 SYDVKM. This CDR3 reads CASSYPSGGAETQYF. CDR3 DNA sequence: TGTGCCAGCAGTTATCCGAGCGGGGGGGCAGAGACCCAGTACTTC.

This chain connects TRBV9 to TRBJ2-1; 9 nucleotides agree with TRBD1. CDR3 size: 20 residues. The V segment lost 3 bases and the J segment 0 bases; nucleotides outside the gene matches: 16. Germline V gene sequence: CDR1 SGDLS, CDR2 YYNGEE. CDR3 in DNA: TGTGCCAGCAGCGCGGGGGAGGGCGGGGGACAGGGAAGCTCCTACAATGAGCAGTTCTTC. It codes for CASSAGEGGGQGSSYNEQFF.